These T cell receptor beta chains were read from a single sample in a study of blood T cell repertoires in COVID-19. Produced via immunoSEQ multiplex PCR; TCRdb's table is partial and in-frame only. This sample carries 150,000 to 200,000 clones, approximately 88% of them seen once, and the ten largest clones take around 7%. The specimen was peripheral blood. These receptor sequences come from a man between 40 and 49 years old with acute or convalescent COVID-19. CDR3s include the opening cysteine and the closing phenylalanine or tryptophan.

CDR3,V
CASSPDDGGENTEAFF,TRBV4-1
CASSQALTVTGELFF,TRBV3-1/TRBV3-2
CSASVRNEQFF,TRBV20-1
CAWSVLRQGGGYTF,TRBV30
CASSLGQGVSSEQYF,TRBV5-1
CASSLAHYEQYF,TRBV12-3/TRBV12-4
CASSDSGGGVAKDTQYF,TRBV7-9
CASSAGTSGSQETQYF,TRBV4-2
CASSQVVGGSHYGYTF,TRBV4-1
CASSGGRGTEAFF,TRBV7-2
CASSLGQATDTQYF,TRBV5-8
CASSLAGVQETQYF,TRBV5-5
CSVEVELNQPQHF,TRBV29-1
CASFGEAGTEAFF,TRBV5-1
CASSEALAGIQETQYF,TRBV6-1
CASRTGQDPGYTF,TRBV6-5
CASSQLAGYYNEQFF,TRBV3-1/TRBV3-2
CASSFTGTGNTEAFF,TRBV6-5
CASSVDVSPLHF,TRBV5-4
CASSPLSSYNSPLHF,TRBV28
CASSSNPTSGGSSYNEQFF,TRBV6-6
CASSSGTDIKAFF,TRBV12-3/TRBV12-4
CASSASGTGELFF,TRBV9
CASRLDPLTGSGANVLTF,TRBV12-2
CASSPGQGGETQYF,TRBV5-1
CASSPLESYEQYF,TRBV18
CATSSFSGKVTEAFF,TRBV15
CASSLSGKETQYF,TRBV12-3/TRBV12-4
CASRSAPHSEQFF,TRBV11-3
CASSPVGGLYEQYF,TRBV4-1
CASRLKRAGVLTDTQYF,TRBV7-8
CAWSQDSYQPQHF,TRBV30
CASSLVAGVAYNEQFF,TRBV5-1
CASSLTSGGAGFDEQFF,TRBV3-1/TRBV3-2
CASSPVLGTGEFSNYGYTF,TRBV19
CASSPTGTNYGYTF,TRBV18
CASSLFGTGTIYTIYF,TRBV6-2/TRBV6-3
CASSSNRGSEKLFF,TRBV6-5
CARHQGNHQPQHF,TRBV6-5
CASSPFLWSDGENSPLHF,TRBV4-1
CAIRTGDDTGELFF,TRBV10-3
CASSPGLAGADTQYF,TRBV6-5
CASSPGGVSGNTIYF,TRBV6-5
CATSESRVGGRNTGELFF,TRBV24-1
CASSLAGQNTGELFF,TRBV5-1
CASSLVLAGSKIGLF,TRBV7-9
CASSLGDNTEAFF,TRBV5-1
CASSDRRGTLTYATEAFF,TRBV6-1
CASSHRRGYGYTF,TRBV12-3/TRBV12-4
CASSQDRGGLFYGYTF,TRBV14
CASSFTRTGTSTDTQYF,TRBV7-9
CASSLDVASPLHF,TRBV5-6
CASSLRQTGTSTEAFF,TRBV18
CASSLGVVNEKLFF,TRBV7-2
CASSFEGEQYF,TRBV11-1